This TCR beta chain was sequenced for a study of T cell responses to AZD1222 COVID-19 vaccine. The CDR3 extends over 16 amino acids. V dropped 5 bases and J dropped 7 bases, with 18 bases sitting between them. CDR1 is MGHDK and CDR2 is SYGVNS in the germline V gene. Repertoires were generated with immunoSEQ multiplex PCR, while TCRdb's copy carries only in-frame clones and drops some. There are approximately 190,000 clones in the sample; about nine tenths occur only once, and roughly 0.98% lies in the top ten. V usage is TRBV25-1 and J usage is TRBJ1-6; D gene ambiguous. This TCR came from an adult in good health. This material consisted of peripheral blood, taken on day 0 of AZD1222 vaccination. The CDR3 loop is CASSPPRTGGNSPLHF. The CDR3 nucleotides are TGTGCCAGCAGTCCCCCCCGGACGGGAGGGAATTCACCCCTCCACTTT.